A selection of T cell receptor beta chains follows, all from one sample in a study of human T cells and chemical hapten exposure. TCRdb re-called the RACE reads through MiXCR, storing one row per CDR3 protein. This table holds roughly 38,000 distinct CDR3 sequences, 7.5% to 8% found once. The specimen comprised whole blood, sampled in connection with sensitization to the hapten diphenylcyclopropenone (DPC). Receptor source: a woman between 45 and 65 years old with alopecia areata. Some clones in this sample may be carry-over from other donors' samples. Each CDR3 is given without its conserved first and last residue.

CDR3: ASSPGQETQY
V: TRBV5-1

CDR3: ASISANGYT
V: TRBV28

CDR3: SASGGWSGNTIY
V: TRBV20-1

CDR3: ASSLAYRGEQF
V: TRBV11-1

CDR3: ASSLVPAGAGGANVLT
V: TRBV5-5

CDR3: ASSQGRTSGSYEQY
V: TRBV3-2

CDR3: ASSQTGTAQETQY
V: TRBV18

CDR3: ASRSANLAAQF
V: TRBV2

CDR3: ASSSPSRKTQY
V: TRBV7-6

CDR3: ASRPSGSLYEQY
V: TRBV3-1

CDR3: ASSLETPGGRATQF
V: TRBV7-2

CDR3: AISTGQGQETQY
V: TRBV10-3

CDR3: ASSLLPPGRNQETQY
V: TRBV7-9

CDR3: ASSLEGSQPQH
V: TRBV7-9

CDR3: ASSATGTGGRDTQY
V: TRBV19

CDR3: SARDRRGLGNQPQH
V: TRBV20-1

CDR3: ASSYQDYYNEQF
V: TRBV6-5

CDR3: ASRPRGRKGTEAF
V: TRBV6-6

CDR3: ASTPVRPNTEAF
V: TRBV7-2

CDR3: ASPPHGGAGVSTDTQY
V: TRBV28

CDR3: SARASGSRQETQY
V: TRBV20-1

CDR3: ASSARQGRVTNEKLF
V: TRBV12-3/TRBV12-4

CDR3: ASSPSVTEAF
V: TRBV28

CDR3: SAGRATDTQY
V: TRBV20-1

CDR3: ASSPRADTQY
V: TRBV11-2

CDR3: ATSKAGLQETQY
V: TRBV12-3/TRBV12-4

CDR3: ASSPGGGRTDTQY
V: TRBV5-4

CDR3: AWRGRGPEAF
V: TRBV30

CDR3: ASSRGTMNTEAF
V: TRBV6-5

CDR3: ASSQDSGRDGQPQH
V: TRBV4-1